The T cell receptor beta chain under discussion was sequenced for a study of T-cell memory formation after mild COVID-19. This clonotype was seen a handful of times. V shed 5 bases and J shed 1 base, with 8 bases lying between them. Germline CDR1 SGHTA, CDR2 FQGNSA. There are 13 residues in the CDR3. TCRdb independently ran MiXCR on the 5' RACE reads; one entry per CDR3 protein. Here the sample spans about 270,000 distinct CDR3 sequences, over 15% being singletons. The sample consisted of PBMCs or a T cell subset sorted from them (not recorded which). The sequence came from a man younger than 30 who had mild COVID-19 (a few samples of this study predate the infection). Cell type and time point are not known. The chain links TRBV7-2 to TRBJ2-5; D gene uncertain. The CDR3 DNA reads TGTGCCAGCAGCCGGAAGGCCCAAGAGACCCAGTACTTC. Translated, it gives CASSRKAQETQYF.